This T cell receptor beta chain was sequenced in a study of cytomegalovirus exposure and HLA in healthy donors. Findings and limits, study-wide: Cytomegalovirus association was assigned to more than 150 TCR beta chains.

This clone was seen more than once but under ten times. Its matching antigen is unknown. The PCR contained 60 Vbeta and 13 Jbeta primers. As originally analysed: Roughly 11 million shared chains were among the about 80 million unique TCR beta chains that a later analysis counted. Profiling relied on immunoSEQ multiplex PCR, and the TCRdb table lists in-frame clones only, not all of them. V, J and clone size derive from that table, while D and trimming were established from the DNA sequence. The sample consists of 110,000 to 150,000 clones, more than 7.5% of them appearing once. The TCR sequence derives from a man aged 50-60 years in good health and CMV-seronegative. The material sequenced was PBMCs.

The CDR3 sequence: CASSQGDRVADTQYF. Written as DNA, the CDR3 is TGCGCCAGCAGCCAAGGTGACAGGGTGGCAGATACGCAGTATTTT. V usage is TRBV4-1 and J usage is TRBJ2-3; 7 bases fit TRBD1. J lost 4 bases, V lost 1 base, and 5 bases had no gene match. This CDR3 region has 15 residues. Germline V lookup: CDR1 MGHRA, CDR2 YSYEKL.